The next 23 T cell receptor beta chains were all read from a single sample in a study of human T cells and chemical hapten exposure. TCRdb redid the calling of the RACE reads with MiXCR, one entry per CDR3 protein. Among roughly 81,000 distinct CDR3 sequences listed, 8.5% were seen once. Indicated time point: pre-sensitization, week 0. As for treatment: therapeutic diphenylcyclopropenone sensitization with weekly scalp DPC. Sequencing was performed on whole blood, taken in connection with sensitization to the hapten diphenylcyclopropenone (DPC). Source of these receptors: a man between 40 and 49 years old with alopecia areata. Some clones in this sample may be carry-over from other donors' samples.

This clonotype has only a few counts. The CDR3: CASSLTQGNGGTDTQYF. CDR3 in DNA: TGTGCCAGCAGCTTGACCCAGGGGAACGGAGGCACAGATACGCAGTATTTT. The chain is built from TRBV5-4 and TRBJ2-3; D is perhaps TRBD1 (6 bases). From germline, CDR1 is SGHNT and CDR2 YYREEE (reference sequence). Trimming took 1 base from V and 1 from J, leaving 16 bases between them. The CDR3 is made up of 17 amino acids.

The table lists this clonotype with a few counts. The CDR3 region has the DNA TGCGCCAGCAGCCAAGTAAAGACGGATACGCAGTATTTT. It codes for CASSQVKTDTQYF. This chain joins TRBV4-3 and TRBJ2-3; D is ambiguous. V gave up 1 base and J gave up 6 bases, with 8 bases separating them. The germline gives CDR1 LGHNA, CDR2 YSLEER. This CDR3 spans 13 amino acids.

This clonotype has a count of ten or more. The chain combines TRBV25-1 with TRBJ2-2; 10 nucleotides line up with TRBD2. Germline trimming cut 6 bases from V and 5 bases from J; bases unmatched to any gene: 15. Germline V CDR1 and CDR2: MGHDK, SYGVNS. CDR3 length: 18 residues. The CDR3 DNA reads TGTGCCAGCAGCCCCCGCGGGCTAGCGGGAGTAGGGACCGGGGAGCTGTTTTTT. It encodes CASSPRGLAGVGTGELFF.

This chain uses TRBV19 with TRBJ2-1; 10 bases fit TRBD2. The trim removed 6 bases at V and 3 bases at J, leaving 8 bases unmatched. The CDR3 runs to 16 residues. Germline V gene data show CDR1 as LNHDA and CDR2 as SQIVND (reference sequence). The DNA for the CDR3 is TGTGCCAGTAGGGGGGGACTAGCGCACCGCTACAATGAGCAGTTCTTC. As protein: CASRGGLAHRYNEQFF. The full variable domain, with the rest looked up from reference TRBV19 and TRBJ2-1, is DGGITQSPKYLFRKEGQNVTLSCEQNLNHDAMYWYRQDPGQGLRLIYYSQIVNDFQKGDIAEGYSVSREKKESFPLTVTSAQKNPTAFYLCASRGGLAHRYNEQFFGPGTRLTVL.

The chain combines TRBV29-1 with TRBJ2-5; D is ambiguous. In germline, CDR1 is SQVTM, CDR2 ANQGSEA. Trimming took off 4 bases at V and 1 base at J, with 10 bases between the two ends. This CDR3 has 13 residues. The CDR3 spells CSVGQNTQETQYF. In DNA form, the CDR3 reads TGCAGCGTTGGACAAAATACCCAAGAGACCCAGTACTTC.

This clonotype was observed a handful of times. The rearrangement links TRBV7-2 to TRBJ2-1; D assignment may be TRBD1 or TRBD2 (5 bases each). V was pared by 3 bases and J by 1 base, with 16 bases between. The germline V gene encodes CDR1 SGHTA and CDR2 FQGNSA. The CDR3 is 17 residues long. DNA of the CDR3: TGTGCCAGCAGCTTTGGGGGTATGAGAGCGTCCTACAATGAGCAGTTCTTC. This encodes CASSFGGMRASYNEQFF.

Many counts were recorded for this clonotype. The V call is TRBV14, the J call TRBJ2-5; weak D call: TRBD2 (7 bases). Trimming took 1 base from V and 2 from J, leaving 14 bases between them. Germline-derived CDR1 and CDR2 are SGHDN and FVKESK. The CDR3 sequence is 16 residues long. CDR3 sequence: CASSQVGGRGQETQYF. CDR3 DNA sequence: TGTGCCAGCAGCCAAGTCGGGGGGCGAGGGCAAGAGACCCAGTACTTC. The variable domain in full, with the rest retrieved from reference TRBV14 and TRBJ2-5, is EAGVTQFPSHSVIEKGQTVTLRCDPISGHDNLYWYRRVMGKEIKFLLHFVKESKQDESGMPNNRFLAERTGGTYSTLKVQPAELEDSGVYFCASSQVGGRGQETQYFGPGTRLLVL.

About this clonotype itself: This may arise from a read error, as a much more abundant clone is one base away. Written as DNA, the CDR3 is TGTGCCAGCAAACCGGACACATCTAGAACAGATACGCAGTATTTT. Translated, it gives CASKPDTSRTDTQYF. The chain is built from TRBV2 and TRBJ2-3; a weak D match, TRBD1 (5 bases). Germline assignment: CDR1 SNHLY and CDR2 FYNNEI. V lost 7 bases to trimming and J lost 3 bases, with 17 bases between them. This CDR3 has 15 amino acids.

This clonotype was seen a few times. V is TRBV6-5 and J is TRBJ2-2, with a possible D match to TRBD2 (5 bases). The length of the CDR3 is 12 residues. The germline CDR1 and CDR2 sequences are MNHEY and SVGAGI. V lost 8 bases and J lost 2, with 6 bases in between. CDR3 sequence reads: CASGSNTGELFF. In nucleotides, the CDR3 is TGTGCCAGCGGGAGTAACACCGGGGAGCTGTTTTTT.

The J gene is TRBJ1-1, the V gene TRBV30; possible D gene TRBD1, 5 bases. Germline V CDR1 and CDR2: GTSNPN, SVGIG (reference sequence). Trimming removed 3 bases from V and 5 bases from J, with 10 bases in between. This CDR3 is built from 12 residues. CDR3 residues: CAWRSGPTEAFF. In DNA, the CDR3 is TGTGCCTGGAGATCGGGGCCAACTGAAGCTTTCTTT.

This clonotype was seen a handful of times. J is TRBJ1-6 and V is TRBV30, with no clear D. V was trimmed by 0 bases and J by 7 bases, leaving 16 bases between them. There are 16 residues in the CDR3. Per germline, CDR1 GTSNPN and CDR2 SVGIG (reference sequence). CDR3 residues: CAWSVPSMRVNSPLHF. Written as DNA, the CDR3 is TGTGCCTGGAGTGTACCTTCCATGAGGGTCAATTCACCCCTCCACTTT.

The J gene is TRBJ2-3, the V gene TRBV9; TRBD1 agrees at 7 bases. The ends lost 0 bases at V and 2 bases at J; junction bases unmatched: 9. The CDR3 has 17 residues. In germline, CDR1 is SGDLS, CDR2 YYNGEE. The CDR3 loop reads CASSVEQGFASTDTQYF. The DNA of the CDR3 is TGTGCCAGCAGCGTAGAACAGGGGTTCGCTTCCACAGATACGCAGTATTTT. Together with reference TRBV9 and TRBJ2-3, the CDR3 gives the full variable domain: DSGVTQTPKHLITATGQRVTLRCSPRSGDLSVYWYQQSLDQGLQFLIQYYNGEERAKGNILERFSAQQFPDLHSELNLSSLELGDSALYFCASSVEQGFASTDTQYFGPGTRLTVL.

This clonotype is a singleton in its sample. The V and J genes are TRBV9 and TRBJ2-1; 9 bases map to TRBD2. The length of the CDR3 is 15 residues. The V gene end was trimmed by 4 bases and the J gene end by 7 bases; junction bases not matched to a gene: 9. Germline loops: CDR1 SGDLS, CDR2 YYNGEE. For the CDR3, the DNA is TGTGCCAGCAGCCCCAGGGCGGGAGGGTGGAATGAGCAGTTCTTC. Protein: CASSPRAGGWNEQFF.

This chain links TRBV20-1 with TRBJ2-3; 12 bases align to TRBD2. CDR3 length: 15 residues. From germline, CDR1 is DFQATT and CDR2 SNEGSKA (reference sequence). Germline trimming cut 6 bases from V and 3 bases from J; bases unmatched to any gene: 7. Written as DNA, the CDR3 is TGCAGTGCCCCTCCTAGCGGGAGGGAAACAGATACGCAGTATTTT. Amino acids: CSAPPSGRETDTQYF.

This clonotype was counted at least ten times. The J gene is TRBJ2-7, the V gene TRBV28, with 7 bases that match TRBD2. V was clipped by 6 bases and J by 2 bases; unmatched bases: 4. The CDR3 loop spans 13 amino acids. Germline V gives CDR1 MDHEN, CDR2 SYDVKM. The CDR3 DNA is TGTGCCAGCAGCCGCGGGAGTCCCTACGAGCAGTACTTC. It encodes CASSRGSPYEQYF.

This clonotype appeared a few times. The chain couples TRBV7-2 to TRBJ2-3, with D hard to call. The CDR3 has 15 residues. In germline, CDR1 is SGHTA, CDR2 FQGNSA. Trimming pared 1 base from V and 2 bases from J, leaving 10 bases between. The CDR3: CASSLELRYTDTQYF. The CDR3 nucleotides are TGTGCCAGCAGCTTAGAGTTGCGGTACACAGATACGCAGTATTTT.

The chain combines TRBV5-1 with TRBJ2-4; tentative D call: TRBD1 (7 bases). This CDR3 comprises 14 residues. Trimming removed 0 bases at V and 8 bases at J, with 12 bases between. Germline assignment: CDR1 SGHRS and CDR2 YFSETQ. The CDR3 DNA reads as TGCGCCAGCAGCTTGGCCAGGGGGGCGGACATTCAGTACTTC. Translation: CASSLARGADIQYF. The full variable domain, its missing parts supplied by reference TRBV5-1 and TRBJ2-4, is KAGVTQTPRYLIKTRGQQVTLSCSPISGHRSVSWYQQTPGQGLQFLFEYFSETQRNKGNFPGRFSGRQFSNSRSEMNVSTLELGDSALYLCASSLARGADIQYFGAGTRLSVL.

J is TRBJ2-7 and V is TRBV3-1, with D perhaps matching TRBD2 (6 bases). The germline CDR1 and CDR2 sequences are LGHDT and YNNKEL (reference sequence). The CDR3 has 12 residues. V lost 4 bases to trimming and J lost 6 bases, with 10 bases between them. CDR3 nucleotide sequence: TGTGCCAGCAGCCGCGGGACGGTCGAGCAGTACTTC. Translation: CASSRGTVEQYF.

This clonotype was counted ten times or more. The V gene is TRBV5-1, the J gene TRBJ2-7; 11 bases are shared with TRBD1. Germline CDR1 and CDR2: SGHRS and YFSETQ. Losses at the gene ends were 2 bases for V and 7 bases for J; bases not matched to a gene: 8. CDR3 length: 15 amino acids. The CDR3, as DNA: TGCGCCAGCAGCTTCCCCGGGACAGGGGGACGAGAGCAGTACTTC. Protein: CASSFPGTGGREQYF.

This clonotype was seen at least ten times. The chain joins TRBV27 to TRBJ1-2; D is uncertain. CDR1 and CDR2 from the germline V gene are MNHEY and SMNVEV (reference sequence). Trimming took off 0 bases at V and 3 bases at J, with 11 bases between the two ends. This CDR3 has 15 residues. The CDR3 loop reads CASSLSIVPDYGYTF. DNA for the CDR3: TGTGCCAGCAGTTTATCGATCGTGCCGGACTATGGCTACACCTTC.

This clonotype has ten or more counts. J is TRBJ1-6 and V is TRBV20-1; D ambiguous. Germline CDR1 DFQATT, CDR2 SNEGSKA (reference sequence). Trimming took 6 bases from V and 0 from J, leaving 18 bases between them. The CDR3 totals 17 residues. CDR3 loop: CSATALAAGSYNSPLHF. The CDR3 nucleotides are TGCAGTGCCACCGCCCTGGCCGCGGGCTCCTATAATTCACCCCTCCACTTT.

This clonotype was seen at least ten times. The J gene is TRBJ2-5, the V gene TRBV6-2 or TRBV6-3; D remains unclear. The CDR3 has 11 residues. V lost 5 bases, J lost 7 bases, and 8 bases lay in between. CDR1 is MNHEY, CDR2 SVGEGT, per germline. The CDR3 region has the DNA TGTGCCAGCAGTACCGCCGGGACCCAGTACTTC. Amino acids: CASSTAGTQYF.

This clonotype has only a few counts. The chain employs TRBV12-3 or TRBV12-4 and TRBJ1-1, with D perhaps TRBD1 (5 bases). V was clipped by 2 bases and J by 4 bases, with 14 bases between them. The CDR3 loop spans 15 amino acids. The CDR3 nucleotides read TGTGCCAGCAGTTTAACGGGCCGGGGGGGCACTGAAGCTTTCTTT. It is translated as CASSLTGRGGTEAFF.